The clone carrying this T cell receptor beta chain was seen more than once but under ten times. Its target is not known. A much larger clone differs by one base, so this may be a read error. For TCR beta, libraries came from iRepertoire HTBI primers and Arm-PCR of CDR3 regions. Original data processing: Identification across samples found approximately 60 TRBV and 11 to 15 TRBJ segments. TCRdb re-analysed the multiplex PCR reads in MiXCR, keeping a single row per CDR3 protein. None of the V and J calls come from the authors' own analysis; TCRdb made them. The data contain some 560,000 distinct CDR3 sequences, about 15% of them singletons. This sample is part of a study of regulatory T cells in long-lasting Graves disease. As for the study in general: Graves' patients, newly diagnosed, had taken antithyroid drugs under 3 months.

Described time point: newly diagnosed GD, antithyroid drugs for less than 3 months. Generation of the TCR library employed RNA extracted from PBMCs. Findings of the study overall: Persistent disease was characterized by preferential usage of TRBV28, TRBJ1-2 and TRBJ2-5.

Trimming removed 4 bases from V and 5 bases from J; junction bases left unmatched: 4. This CDR3 comprises 13 residues. The germline V gene encodes CDR1 LGHDT and CDR2 YNNKEL (reference sequence). These data also featured in a second study, about T cells in Graves' hyperthyroidism and ophthalmopathy. That work states: A model built on 13 V-J features separated ophthalmopathy from stable hyperthyroidism.

This TCR derives from a middle-aged woman with Graves disease. Material: peripheral blood mononuclear cells (PBMCs), obtained at new diagnosis, from a patient treated with antithyroid drugs. The V and J genes are TRBV3-1 and TRBJ2-5; 7 bases map to TRBD2. CDR3 sequence (DNA): TGTGCCAGCAGCCGAGCGGGGTCGGAGACCCAGTACTTC. Translating it yields CASSRAGSETQYF.